This T cell receptor (beta chain) was observed in a study of cytomegalovirus exposure and HLA in healthy donors. Across the study: A subsequent analysis stated that the roughly 130 validation repertoires were run on the same platform as the approximately 710 first-cohort repertoires. Study conclusions and caveats: Altogether, about 160 TCR beta chains were recorded as cytomegalovirus-associated.

About this clone: Its antigen remains unidentified.

In germline, CDR1 is MGHRA, CDR2 YSYEKL. V dropped 1 base and J dropped 7 bases, with 13 bases sitting between them. This CDR3 spans 15 amino acids. Method: immunoSEQ multiplex PCR; TCRdb's copy keeps in-frame clones and lacks some. Of about 240,000 clones in the sample, approximately 87% were seen once. The sequenced sample consisted of PBMCs. This chain links TRBV4-1 with TRBJ1-4, with a possible D match to TRBD1 (5 bases). This sequence was found in a man younger than 35 in good health and CMV-seronegative. This CDR3 is CASSQVGREGEKLFF. DNA of the CDR3: TGCGCCAGCAGCCAAGTCGGCAGGGAGGGTGAAAAACTGTTTTTT.